This entry features one T cell receptor beta chain sequence. Its matching antigen is unknown. This sample was taken from a study of CD8+ T cells in alopecia areata. Whole-study context: Treated patients were given 5 to 10 mg oral tofacitinib twice daily. General observations from the study: In lesional scalp, particularly from alopecia totalis/universalis, clonality was higher than in normal scalp.

CDR1 and CDR2 from the germline V gene are MGHDK and SYGVNS. Between the trimmed V and J ends, which lost 1 base and 5 bases, there was a span of 6 bases. The CDR3 sequence is 12 residues long. Peripheral blood and lesional scalp punch biopsies came from alopecia areata patients. Following RNA extraction, reverse transcription yielded cDNA that acted as the sequencing template. Assay used: immunoSEQ multiplex PCR; TCRdb lists only in-frame clones, some missing. The sample yields more than 75,000 clones, 41% seen once. This chain joins TRBV25-1 and TRBJ2-7; D call uncertain. This clonotype was sampled from a human donor with alopecia areata. Sequenced sample: CD4+ T cells sorted from blood. CDR3 residues: CASSEWNNEQYF. The CDR3 DNA reads as TGTGCCAGCAGTGAATGGAATAACGAGCAGTACTTC.